The 14 T cell receptor beta chains reported below all come from one sample, sequenced in a study of shared clonotypes between healthy human individuals. Sequenced by immunoSEQ multiplex PCR; TCRdb stores in-frame clones only, minus some. The data show some 1,600,000 clones, approximately 98% seen once. The sequencing input was naive CD4+ T cells sorted from blood. The subset is: CD45RA+ positively selected. Receptors were obtained from a man in his thirties or forties in good health.

The rearrangement uses TRBV5-4 and TRBJ2-7; a weak D match, TRBD2 (5 bases). CDR1 is SGHNT, CDR2 YYREEE, per germline (reference sequence). The CDR3 has 14 amino acids. V lost 4 bases, J lost 3 bases, and 14 bases lay in between. The CDR3 coding sequence is TGTGCCAGCAGCCCGATGAGGGAAGGCTACGAGCAGTACTTC. Amino acids: CASSPMREGYEQYF.

The chain is built from TRBV7-9 and TRBJ2-1; 12 nucleotides align to TRBD2. The CDR3 runs to 17 residues. Per germline, CDR1 SEHNR and CDR2 FQNEAQ (reference sequence). V gave up 2 bases and J gave up 2 bases; unmatched junction bases: 4. The CDR3 spells CASSLRLAGGPYNEQFF. In DNA, the CDR3 is TGTGCCAGCAGCTTAAGGCTAGCGGGAGGGCCCTACAATGAGCAGTTCTTC.

The chain employs TRBV14 and TRBJ2-7; D is perhaps TRBD1 (5 bases). V dropped 3 bases and J dropped 6 bases, with 12 bases sitting between them. This CDR3 comprises 13 residues. Germline assignment: CDR1 SGHDN and CDR2 FVKESK. The CDR3 DNA sequence: TGTGCCAGCAGCCAGTCAGACAGTTTCGAGCAGTACTTC. Amino acids: CASSQSDSFEQYF.

A remark on this clone: The same CDR3 is also encoded by other DNA sequences in this sample. The chain couples TRBV18 to TRBJ2-5; D is tentatively TRBD1 or TRBD2 (5 bases each). The germline V gene has CDR1 KGHSH and CDR2 LQKENI. With 3 bases removed from V and 5 bases from J, the gap between germline ends came to 13 bases. The CDR3 totals 14 residues. The CDR3 reads CASSPLGARETQYF. Written as DNA, the CDR3 is TGTGCCAGCTCACCCCTCGGGGCCAGGGAGACCCAGTACTTC.

This clone was recorded once. The J gene is TRBJ1-1, the V gene TRBV7-2, with D perhaps TRBD1 (6 bases). There are 12 residues in the CDR3. Germline V gene lookup returns CDR1 SGHTA and CDR2 FQGNSA. V shed 2 bases and J shed 10 bases, with 11 bases lying between them. DNA for the CDR3: TGTGCCAGCAGCTTATCACAGGGTGTAGCTTTCTTT. Residues: CASSLSQGVAFF.

V and J are TRBV2 and TRBJ1-2; possibly TRBD1 for D (6 bases). This CDR3 is 14 amino acids long. The germline V gene has CDR1 SNHLY and CDR2 FYNNEI. Trimming stripped 7 bases from V and 1 base from J, with 13 bases between. CDR3 in DNA: TGTGCCAGCAAGGACAGCATGATTAACTATGGCTACACCTTC. This codes for CASKDSMINYGYTF.

Comments on this clone: Other DNA sequences in the sample encode the same CDR3. The rearrangement links TRBV5-1 to TRBJ2-2, with D possibly matching TRBD2 (5 bases). Germline CDR1 reads SGHRS; CDR2 reads YFSETQ. This CDR3 is built from 14 residues. The V gene lost 2 bases and the J gene lost 1 base, with 6 bases spanning the gap. The CDR3 sequence is CASSLAVNTGELFF. The CDR3 DNA reads TGCGCCAGCAGCTTAGCGGTGAACACCGGGGAGCTGTTTTTT.

The rearrangement joins TRBV10-3 to TRBJ2-1, with TRBD1 as a possible D gene (6 bases). The V gene's germline CDR1 is ENHRY and CDR2 SYGVKD. CDR3 length: 14 residues. V shed 7 bases and J shed 6 bases, with 16 bases lying between them. CDR3 region: CAINGRGTFNEQFF. For the CDR3, the DNA is TGTGCCATCAACGGCAGGGGAACTTTCAATGAGCAGTTCTTC.

The V gene is TRBV28, the J gene TRBJ1-2; 10 nucleotides line up with TRBD1. V lost 8 bases, J lost 4 bases, and 10 bases stayed unmatched. Germline CDR1 reads MDHEN; CDR2 reads SYDVKM. The CDR3 extends over 15 amino acids. As DNA, the CDR3 is TGTGCCAGCCACTCGCCGGGACAGGGGACCTATGGCTACACCTTC. This translates into CASHSPGQGTYGYTF.

The rearrangement links TRBV9 to TRBJ1-1, with D maybe TRBD1 (5 bases). Germline CDR1 reads SGDLS; CDR2 reads YYNGEE. V lost 2 bases to trimming and J lost 5 bases, with 13 bases between them. CDR3 length equals 14 residues. This chain's CDR3 is CASSVGGVRTEAFF. CDR3 sequence (DNA): TGTGCCAGCAGCGTCGGGGGGGTTCGGACTGAAGCTTTCTTT.

This clone has just one count. This chain joins TRBV7-9 and TRBJ2-7; 10 bases align to TRBD1. This CDR3 is 14 amino acids long. V gave up 5 bases and J gave up 7 bases; unmatched junction bases: 8. Germline CDR1 SEHNR, CDR2 FQNEAQ (reference sequence). In DNA, the CDR3 is TGTGCCAGCAGCCGACCGACAGGGGGCTCGGAGCAGTACTTC. Protein product: CASSRPTGGSEQYF.

This chain uses TRBV29-1 with TRBJ2-1; TRBD2 agrees at 8 bases. This CDR3 spans 13 amino acids. Losses at the gene ends were 4 bases for V and 8 bases for J; bases not matched to a gene: 7. Germline V gives CDR1 SQVTM, CDR2 ANQGSEA. The CDR3 nucleotides read TGCAGCGTTGGGACTAGCCGGTCCCATGAGCAGTTCTTC. Translated: CSVGTSRSHEQFF.

This clone appeared a few times. V usage is TRBV29-1 and J usage is TRBJ2-7; D may be TRBD1 (5 bases). The V gene's germline CDR1 is SQVTM and CDR2 ANQGSEA. V lost 2 bases and J lost 3, with 11 bases in between. There are 13 residues in the CDR3. CDR3 nucleotides: TGCAGCGTTGAACGGACAAATGGCTACGAGCAGTACTTC. Protein: CSVERTNGYEQYF.

This chain connects TRBV18 to TRBJ2-7; D is perhaps TRBD1 (5 bases). V was shortened by 3 bases and J by 6 bases, with 15 bases between the two germline ends. The germline V gene encodes CDR1 KGHSH and CDR2 LQKENI. The CDR3 loop spans 14 amino acids. DNA for the CDR3: TGTGCCAGCTCACCTGAACAGGTAATATCCGAGCAGTACTTC. Its translation is CASSPEQVISEQYF.